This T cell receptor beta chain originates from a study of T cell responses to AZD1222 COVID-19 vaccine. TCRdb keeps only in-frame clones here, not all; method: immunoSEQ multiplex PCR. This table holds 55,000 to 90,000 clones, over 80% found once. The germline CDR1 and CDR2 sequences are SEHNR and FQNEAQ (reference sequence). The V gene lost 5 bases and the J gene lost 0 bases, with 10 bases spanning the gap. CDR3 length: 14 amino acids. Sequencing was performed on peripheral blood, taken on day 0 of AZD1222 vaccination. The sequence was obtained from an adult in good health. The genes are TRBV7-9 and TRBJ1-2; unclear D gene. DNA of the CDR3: TGTGCCAGCAGCCGCCCTAATACTAACTATGGCTACACCTTC. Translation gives CASSRPNTNYGYTF.